This TCR beta chain is drawn from a study of response to subunit inactivated influenza vaccine. Study-wide results and caveats: It was the authors' suggestion that each seasonal influenza vaccination recruits few new T cells.

TCRdb reprocessed the RT-PCR reads via MiXCR and lists one record per CDR3 protein. The sample has about 480,000 distinct CDR3 sequences; approximately 11% are singletons. The length of the CDR3 is 14 residues. V gave up 4 bases and J gave up 1 base, with 10 bases separating them. CDR1 is MGHDK and CDR2 is SYGVNS in the germline V gene. This clonotype has just a few counts. The antigen is unknown. The source is a man aged 45-65 years who received an inactivated influenza vaccine. The chain uses TRBV25-1 and TRBJ2-5; D remains ambiguous. Material: PBMCs from blood, obtained 35 to 45 days after vaccination. The CDR3 here is CASSVLGTQETQYF. CDR3 sequence (DNA): TGTGCCAGCAGTGTTCTAGGAACCCAAGAGACCCAGTACTTC.